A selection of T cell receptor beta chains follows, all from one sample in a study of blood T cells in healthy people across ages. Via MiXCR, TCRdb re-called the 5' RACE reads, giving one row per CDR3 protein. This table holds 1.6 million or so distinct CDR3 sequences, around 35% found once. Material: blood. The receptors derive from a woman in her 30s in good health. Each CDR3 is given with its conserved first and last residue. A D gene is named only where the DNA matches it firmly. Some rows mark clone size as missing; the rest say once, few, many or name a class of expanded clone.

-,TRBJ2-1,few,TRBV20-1,CSAKKGSGAREQFF,TGCAGTGCCAAAAAGGGTAGTGGAGCCCGTGAGCAGTTCTTC
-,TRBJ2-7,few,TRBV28,CASSGGQRLSYEQYF,TGTGCCAGCAGCGGTGGACAGAGACTCTCCTACGAGCAGTACTTC
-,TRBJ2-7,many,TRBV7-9,CASSPSRAGEQYF,TGTGCCAGCAGCCCAAGCAGGGCTGGTGAGCAGTACTTC
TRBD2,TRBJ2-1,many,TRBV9,CASSVTSGYNEQFF,TGTGCCAGCAGTGTGACTAGCGGCTACAATGAGCAGTTCTTC
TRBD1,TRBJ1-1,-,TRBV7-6,CASLPDRTSVSTEAFF,TGTGCCAGCTTACCGGACAGGACCTCAGTGAGCACTGAAGCTTTCTTT
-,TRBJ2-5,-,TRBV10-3,CVISGAGKGSETQYF,TGTGTCATCAGTGGGGCCGGAAAAGGTAGCGAGACCCAGTACTTC
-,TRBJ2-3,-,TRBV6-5,CASSSLPSTDTQYF,TGTGCCAGCAGTTCACTTCCTAGCACAGATACGCAGTATTTT
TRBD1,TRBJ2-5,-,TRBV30,CAWKSWDRNEETQYF,TGTGCCTGGAAATCTTGGGACAGAAACGAAGAGACCCAGTACTTC
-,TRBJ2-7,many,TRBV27,CASSPTSHEQYF,TGTGCCAGCAGTCCCACCTCGCACGAGCAGTACTTC
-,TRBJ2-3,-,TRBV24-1,CATSDGLDTQYF,TGTGCCACCAGTGATGGACTAGATACGCAGTATTTT
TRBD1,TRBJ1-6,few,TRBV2,CASRGQTNNSPLHF,TGTGCCAGCAGGGGACAGACTAATAATTCACCCCTCCACTTT
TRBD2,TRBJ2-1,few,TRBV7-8,CASSLVVSGSISYNEQFF,TGTGCCAGCAGCTTAGTGGTTAGCGGGAGTATCTCCTACAATGAGCAGTTCTTC
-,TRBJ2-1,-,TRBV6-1,CASSQYSDEQFF,TGTGCCAGCAGCCAGTATTCAGATGAGCAGTTCTTC